This paragraph covers one T cell receptor beta chain sequence. What it binds is unknown. This likely comes from a read error, as the CDR3 has no conserved phenylalanine or tryptophan at its end. No DNA is shown, since the ends of the CDR3 on it are uncertain; the CDR3 is the one TCRdb lists. Template material for amplifying TCR beta CDR3 regions consisted of RNA transcripts. The HTBI set primed first-round TCR CDR3 RT-PCR. TCRdb redid the calling of the multiplex PCR reads with MiXCR, one entry per CDR3 protein. The profile shows 530,000 or so distinct CDR3 sequences, 35% to 55% of them singletons. The sample comes from a study of T cells in Graves' hyperthyroidism and ophthalmopathy. CDR1 is SGHDN and CDR2 is FVKESK in the germline V gene. With termini counted, the CDR3 has 12 amino acids. Study results and caveats: Appearing also in blood were most of the thyroid clonotypes expanded above 0.001.

Lactation, pregnancy, other autoimmune disease or uncontrolled infection excluded patients. The gene calls are TRBV14 and TRBJ2-5; whether TRBD1, the table's D call, matches the DNA was not checked. Sequenced sample: peripheral blood or thyroid tissue (not recorded which). The TCR sequence derives from a woman in her late teens or twenties with Graves' hyperthyroidism. The CDR3 loop is CASSHKGQGRYT.